These 30 T cell receptor beta chains share one sample of origin, sequenced in a study of cytomegalovirus exposure and HLA in healthy donors. The PCR made use of 60 Vbeta and 13 Jbeta primers. Sequencing was performed with immunoSEQ multiplex PCR; in TCRdb, only in-frame clones are kept and a portion is missing. The table shows 150,000 to 190,000 clones, with approximately 81% occurring only once. Sequences were obtained from PBMCs. These receptors were obtained from a young man in good health and CMV-seronegative.

J is TRBJ2-5 and V is TRBV7-2; no clear D. The CDR3 has 13 residues. CDR1 and CDR2 from the germline V gene are SGHTA and FQGNSA. With 1 base removed from V and 7 bases from J, the gap between germline ends came to 10 bases. DNA for the CDR3: TGTGCCAGCAGCTTAGTGAGGTCTGGGACCCAGTACTTC. Translation: CASSLVRSGTQYF.

The J gene is TRBJ2-5, the V gene TRBV6-6, with 7 bases matching TRBD1. The length of the CDR3 is 13 residues. CDR1 and CDR2 (germline): MNHNY, SVGAGI (reference sequence). After removal of 4 bases from V and 8 bases from J, the junction contained 7 bases not matched to a gene. The CDR3 coding sequence is TGTGCCAGCAGTTCTCCCGGACAGGTCACCCAGTACTTC. Amino acids: CASSSPGQVTQYF.

This chain connects TRBV11-2 to TRBJ2-2; 7 nucleotides align to TRBD2. Trimming took 5 bases from V and 1 from J; bases not matched to a gene: 7. CDR3 length: 16 amino acids. Germline assignment: CDR1 SGHAT and CDR2 FQNNGV. The CDR3 loop is CASSPRPSGNTGELFF. CDR3 coding DNA: TGTGCCAGCAGCCCGAGGCCTAGCGGGAACACCGGGGAGCTGTTTTTT.

The chain links TRBV5-6 to TRBJ2-7; D is ambiguous. Germline V gene sequence: CDR1 SGHDT, CDR2 YYEEEE. The length of the CDR3 is 15 residues. Trimming shortened V by 0 bases and J by 2 bases, and 12 bases separated the two germline ends. In DNA, the CDR3 is TGTGCCAGCAGCTTGGCCCACCTAGTACCCTACGAGCAGTACTTC. Translated, it gives CASSLAHLVPYEQYF. Variable domain in full (rest from reference TRBV5-6 and TRBJ2-7): DAGVTQSPTHLIKTRGQQVTLRCSPKSGHDTVSWYQQALGQGPQFIFQYYEEEERQRGNFPDRFSGHQFPNYSSELNVNALLLGDSALYLCASSLAHLVPYEQYFGPGTRLTVT.

V gene TRBV7-2 combines with J gene TRBJ2-7; 7 bases match TRBD1. Trimming at V came to 1 base and at J to 6 bases, leaving 6 bases not matched to a gene. The CDR3 is 14 amino acids. Germline loops: CDR1 SGHTA, CDR2 FQGNSA. The CDR3 DNA reads as TGTGCCAGCAGCTTAGAGTGGGCAGGGGGCGAGCAGTACTTC. Encoded protein: CASSLEWAGGEQYF.

The chain carries TRBV18 and TRBJ1-6, with 7 nucleotides matching TRBD1. With 3 bases clipped from V and 5 bases from J, the junction kept 7 bases outside the gene matches. The V gene's germline CDR1 is KGHSH and CDR2 LQKENI. This CDR3 spans 16 amino acids. In DNA, the CDR3 is TGTGCCAGCTCACCTTATGACAGGGCTGATAATTCACCCCTCCACTTT. Translation: CASSPYDRADNSPLHF.

CDR3 nucleotide sequence: TGTGCCAGCAGCTCGAAACAGGGGCTAGCTGACGAGCAGTACTTC. It codes for CASSSKQGLADEQYF. The chain links TRBV11-2 to TRBJ2-7; 7 nucleotides align to TRBD1. The V segment lost 4 bases and the J segment 5 bases; nucleotides outside the gene matches: 11. The CDR3 has 15 residues. CDR1 is SGHAT and CDR2 is FQNNGV in the germline V gene. Full variable domain (rest looked up from reference TRBV11-2 and TRBJ2-7): EAGVAQSPRYKIIEKRQSVAFWCNPISGHATLYWYQQILGQGPKLLIQFQNNGVVDDSQLPKDRFSAERLKGVDSTLKIQPAKLEDSAVYLCASSSKQGLADEQYFGPGTRLTVT.

J is TRBJ2-5 and V is TRBV7-2; perhaps TRBD2 as D (5 bases). The DNA matches TRBJ2-7 better at its end, which makes the J call doubtful. This CDR3 is built from 14 residues. Germline V gene lookup returns CDR1 SGHTA and CDR2 FQGNSA. CDR3 sequence: CASTPGWSSYEQYF. The DNA for the CDR3 is TGTGCCAGCACCCCGGGGTGGAGCTCCTACGAGCAGTACTTC.

The chain joins TRBV19 to TRBJ2-1, with 9 bases aligning to TRBD2. CDR3 size: 15 residues. The trim removed 3 bases at V and 4 bases at J, leaving 4 bases unmatched. CDR1 and CDR2 (germline): LNHDA, SQIVND (reference sequence). The CDR3 loop reads CASSIGLAGYNEQFF. CDR3 bases: TGTGCCAGTAGTATCGGGCTAGCGGGATACAATGAGCAGTTCTTC.

The table lists this clone with a count of one. This chain joins TRBV14 and TRBJ1-2; the D gene is possibly TRBD1 (6 bases). Germline assignment: CDR1 SGHDN and CDR2 FVKESK. This CDR3 spans 13 amino acids. V lost 3 bases, J lost 7 bases, and 12 bases lay in between. CDR3 amino acids: CASSQETGGGYTF. CDR3 in DNA: TGTGCCAGCAGCCAGGAGACAGGAGGTGGCTACACCTTC.

This clone turned up a few times. The J gene is TRBJ2-3, the V gene TRBV7-6; 9 bases fit TRBD2. The V gene end was trimmed by 5 bases and the J gene end by 4 bases; junction bases not matched to a gene: 7. Germline V lookup: CDR1 SGHVS, CDR2 FNYEAQ. The CDR3 is 15 residues long. CDR3 in amino acids: CASSASLAGPDTQYF. CDR3 bases: TGTGCCAGCAGCGCCTCCCTAGCGGGACCAGATACGCAGTATTTT.

The chain uses TRBV27 and TRBJ2-7; 13 bases line up with TRBD2. Germline lookup yields CDR1 MNHEY and CDR2 SMNVEV (reference sequence). This CDR3 spans 14 amino acids. The ends lost 4 bases at V and 12 bases at J; junction bases unmatched: 9. CDR3 region: CASSSPPTSGRRYF. CDR3 sequence (DNA): TGTGCCAGCAGTTCTCCTCCGACTAGCGGGAGGCGGTACTTC.

In nucleotides, the CDR3 is TGCAGCGTTGTCGCCGGCGAGCAGTACTTC. As protein: CSVVAGEQYF. V and J are TRBV29-1 and TRBJ2-7; D is unclear. Trimming left V 4 bases short and J 6 bases short, with 7 bases between. The CDR3 extends over 10 amino acids. Germline V gene sequence: CDR1 SQVTM, CDR2 ANQGSEA.

This sequence joins TRBV6-4 and TRBJ2-3; TRBD2 agrees at 8 bases. The CDR3 extends over 13 amino acids. Germline V lookup: CDR1 MRHNA, CDR2 SNTAGT. Trimming removed 4 bases from V and 3 bases from J; junction bases left unmatched: 0. CDR3 bases: TGTGCCAGCAGTGCTAGCGGGACAGATACGCAGTATTTT. It specifies CASSASGTDTQYF.

This clone was found a few times. The rearrangement links TRBV9 to TRBJ1-3; D gene uncertain. The CDR3 is made up of 16 amino acids. Germline lookup yields CDR1 SGDLS and CDR2 YYNGEE. V lost 4 bases, J lost 0 bases, and 14 bases lay in between. The CDR3 is CASSPHESSSGNTIYF. The CDR3 DNA reads TGTGCCAGCAGCCCCCACGAGAGTAGCTCTGGAAACACCATATATTTT.

This clone was seen a single time. The chain joins TRBV9 to TRBJ2-3; D may be TRBD1 (5 bases). The CDR3 is 15 residues long. V lost 0 bases, J lost 1 base, and 9 bases lay in between. Per germline, CDR1 SGDLS and CDR2 YYNGEE. CDR3 nucleotide sequence: TGTGCCAGCAGCGTAGGCCTAGGGGGCACAGATACGCAGTATTTT. Protein product: CASSVGLGGTDTQYF.

This clone appeared a few times. The rearrangement links TRBV4-1 to TRBJ2-7; 10 positions agree with TRBD2. This CDR3 has 18 residues. CDR1 is MGHRA, CDR2 YSYEKL, per germline. V lost 2 bases and J lost 5; bases outside the gene matches: 15. This chain's CDR3 is CASSQWSSGSPYIHEQYF. The CDR3 coding sequence is TGCGCCAGCAGCCAATGGTCTAGCGGGAGCCCGTATATCCACGAGCAGTACTTC.

The chain carries TRBV5-6 and TRBJ2-7, with 11 nucleotides matching TRBD1. Germline V gene sequence: CDR1 SGHDT, CDR2 YYEEEE. The length of the CDR3 is 17 residues. J was trimmed by 7 bases and V by 4 bases; bases with no gene match: 16. The CDR3 protein is CASSLGTGQGGRWEQYF. In DNA, the CDR3 is TGTGCCAGCAGCCTGGGGACGGGACAGGGGGGGAGGTGGGAGCAGTACTTC.

The rearrangement joins TRBV7-6 to TRBJ2-2, with 8 bases fitting TRBD1. CDR3 length: 17 residues. The junction had 8 bases not matched to a gene; V was cut back by 2 bases and J by 3 bases. Germline CDR1 SGHVS, CDR2 FNYEAQ. This chain's CDR3 is CASSLLTGTGDTGELFF. The CDR3 coding sequence is TGTGCCAGCAGCTTACTGACCGGGACAGGTGACACCGGGGAGCTGTTTTTT.

The V gene is TRBV27, the J gene TRBJ1-1, with D possibly matching TRBD1 (5 bases). Germline CDR1 is MNHEY and CDR2 is SMNVEV (reference sequence). CDR3 length: 15 residues. The V and J ends lost 2 bases and 1 base respectively, with 11 bases between them. As DNA, the CDR3 is TGTGCCAGCAGTTTAATGAGGAGGGGGAACACTGAAGCTTTCTTT. Translation: CASSLMRRGNTEAFF.

V and J are TRBV7-9 and TRBJ2-5, with TRBD2 as a possible D gene (6 bases). The CDR3 length is 13 residues. Between the trimmed V and J ends, which lost 1 base and 5 bases, there was a span of 8 bases. Germline CDR1 and CDR2: SEHNR and FQNEAQ (reference sequence). Here the CDR3 DNA reads TGTGCCAGCAGCTTAGTTGGGGGGGAGACCCAGTACTTC. Translation: CASSLVGGETQYF.

The chain has TRBV25-1 and TRBJ1-2; no clear D gene. Germline values: CDR1 MGHDK, CDR2 SYGVNS. V was trimmed by 1 base and J by 5 bases, leaving 11 bases between them. The CDR3 contains 14 residues. DNA of the CDR3: TGTGCCAGCAGTGAATTTCTAGAAAATTATGGCTACACCTTC. Its protein is CASSEFLENYGYTF.

This clone was seen only a few times. The chain joins TRBV5-1 to TRBJ2-3, with D possibly TRBD2 on 6 matching bases. The CDR3 is made up of 14 amino acids. Trimming removed 6 bases from V and 5 bases from J, with 16 bases in between. The germline V gene encodes CDR1 SGHRS and CDR2 YFSETQ. CDR3 sequence reads: CASTPGLREDTQYF. The CDR3, as DNA: TGCGCCAGCACCCCAGGACTGCGGGAAGATACGCAGTATTTT. The variable domain in full, completed from reference TRBV5-1 and TRBJ2-3, reads KAGVTQTPRYLIKTRGQQVTLSCSPISGHRSVSWYQQTPGQGLQFLFEYFSETQRNKGNFPGRFSGRQFSNSRSEMNVSTLELGDSALYLCASTPGLREDTQYFGPGTRLTVL.

The CDR3 DNA reads as TGCGCCAGCAGCCCGGGGACAGGGTTTGAGGAGACCCAGTACTTC. Protein: CASSPGTGFEETQYF. The rearrangement uses TRBV5-1 and TRBJ2-5, with 9 nucleotides matching TRBD1. The CDR3 totals 15 residues. V lost 4 bases to trimming and J lost 5 bases; unmatched junction nucleotides: 9. Looked up from germline, CDR1 is SGHRS and CDR2 is YFSETQ. The complete variable domain, with remaining parts taken from reference TRBV5-1 and TRBJ2-5, reads KAGVTQTPRYLIKTRGQQVTLSCSPISGHRSVSWYQQTPGQGLQFLFEYFSETQRNKGNFPGRFSGRQFSNSRSEMNVSTLELGDSALYLCASSPGTGFEETQYFGPGTRLLVL.

The table lists this clone with a few counts. The V call is TRBV6-1, the J call TRBJ2-1, with 7 bases identical to TRBD2. The J segment lost 0 bases and the V segment lost 4 bases, leaving 9 bases of the junction unmatched. Germline CDR1 is MNHNS and CDR2 is SASEGT. The CDR3 sequence is 17 residues long. The DNA for the CDR3 is TGTGCCAGCAGTGCACGTACTGGGGGGGGCTCCTACAATGAGCAGTTCTTC. It is translated as CASSARTGGGSYNEQFF.

This chain connects TRBV16 to TRBJ2-7; perhaps TRBD2 as D (5 bases). V lost 4 bases and J 7 bases, leaving 20 bases between the germline ends. CDR1 is KGHSY and CDR2 is FQNENV in the germline V gene. The length of the CDR3 is 15 residues. CDR3 residues: CASSLWSSTTGEQYF. CDR3 coding DNA: TGTGCCAGCAGCCTATGGAGCTCCACCACGGGAGAGCAGTACTTC.

V and J are TRBV4-3 and TRBJ2-1; TRBD2 aligns across 8 bases. J was trimmed by 1 base and V by 4 bases; bases with no gene match: 18. The CDR3 runs 20 residues. CDR1 LGHNA and CDR2 YSLEER come from the germline V gene. CDR3 DNA sequence: TGCGCCAGCAGCCGAATAACCCGGCCTAGCGGGCTGACGTCCTACAATGAGCAGTTCTTC. Its translation is CASSRITRPSGLTSYNEQFF.

CDR3 residues: CASRGPGGGTDTQYF. Here the CDR3 DNA reads TGTGCCAGCAGGGGACCGGGGGGTGGCACAGATACGCAGTATTTT. The chain recombines TRBV28 with TRBJ2-3; 7 nucleotides line up with TRBD2. V shed 6 bases and J 1 base; nucleotides not matched to a gene: 7. Germline CDR1 reads MDHEN; CDR2 reads SYDVKM. CDR3 length: 15 amino acids.

This clone appeared a single time. An end of the junction differs from the germline gene, which may be a read error. V gene TRBV4-1 combines with J gene TRBJ2-7; 7 bases map to TRBD2. Germline V gives CDR1 MGHRA, CDR2 YSYEKL. The CDR3 spans 14 residues. The CDR3 DNA follows: TGCGCCAGCAGCCAAAAAGTGGGGGGGGACCCTCCTCTCTTC. Its translation: CASSQKVGGDPPLF.

Here the CDR3 reads CASSHLLDVQSAGELFF. CDR3 nucleotides: TGTGCCAGCAGTCACCTTCTCGACGTACAGTCTGCGGGGGAGCTGTTTTTT. The genes are TRBV27 and TRBJ2-2; D gene unclear. The V and J ends lost 5 bases and 8 bases respectively, with 24 bases between them. This CDR3 has 17 amino acids. The germline V gene has CDR1 MNHEY and CDR2 SMNVEV (reference sequence).